Sequencing of this T cell receptor beta chain was carried out in a study of beta chain features in type 1 diabetes. Germline CDR1 SGHDT, CDR2 YYEEEE. Trimming removed 4 bases at V and 7 bases at J, with 24 bases between. The CDR3 length is 17 residues. The isolated RNA, all of it, was reverse transcribed, so expressed TCRB transcripts were what got sequenced. Here immunoSEQ multiplex PCR was the method, and the copy in TCRdb shows in-frame clones only, minus some. This table holds under 450,000 clones, about 15% found once. Sequencing was performed on naive CD4+ T cells from blood. The genes are TRBV5-6 and TRBJ2-1, with unresolved D. This receptor was taken from a man aged 30 to 45 in good health. The CDR3 loop reads CASSKYSHRPGRNEQFF. The DNA for the CDR3 is TGTGCCAGCAGCAAATATTCTCACCGTCCCGGCCGTAATGAGCAGTTCTTC.